The clone carrying this TCR beta chain was recorded once. The antigen is not known. V was cut by 5 bases and J by 0 bases, with 24 bases left in between. The CDR3 sequence is 19 residues long. Germline V gene data show CDR1 as KGHSH and CDR2 as LQKENI. Cells were stimulated with overlapping HIV-1 Gag 15-mer peptides. Memory cells lacking CD40L and CD69 with high CD45RO were sorted. The entry originates in a study of persistence of HIV-infected CD4 T cells. The libraries were made with immunoSEQ version 4 in survey mode. Produced via immunoSEQ multiplex PCR; TCRdb's table is partial and in-frame only. The sample has 35,000 to 45,000 clones, more than 75% seen once.

The material was cultured CD4+ T cells from PBMCs, obtained from a patient who received antiretroviral therapy. This chain uses TRBV18 with TRBJ2-3; D is perhaps TRBD1 (6 bases). The clonotype originates from an adult with HIV. The donor label of this sample is uncertain. CDR3 in DNA: TGTGCCAGCTCAACTCAGGGGAGCGACCCGAATTTTAGCACAGATACGCAGTATTTT. Its translation is CASSTQGSDPNFSTDTQYF.